This TCR beta chain stems from a study of blood T cell repertoires in COVID-19. TCRdb keeps only in-frame clones here, not all; method: immunoSEQ multiplex PCR. The sample consists of hundreds of thousands of clones, around nine tenths of them appearing once. CDR3 length: 12 amino acids. Germline V gives CDR1 SGHRS, CDR2 YFSETQ. The germline V and J ends were trimmed by 4 bases and 3 bases, with 7 bases remaining between them. The receptor was derived from a man in his fifties or sixties with acute or convalescent COVID-19. The sequenced sample was peripheral blood. The chain joins TRBV5-1 to TRBJ1-1; tentatively, D is TRBD1 (5 bases). In nucleotides, the CDR3 is TGCGCCAGCAGCCTCAGGGACACTGAAGCTTTCTTT. Protein: CASSLRDTEAFF.